This note documents a single T cell receptor beta chain sequence. This CDR3 spans 15 amino acids. J was trimmed by 4 bases and V by 6 bases; bases with no gene match: 8. Germline CDR1 is SGHRS and CDR2 is YFSETQ. The data were produced by immunoSEQ multiplex PCR, yet TCRdb's version contains in-frame clones alone and is incomplete. The sample yields a few hundred thousand clones, about 82% seen once. The sample comes from a study of blood T cell repertoires in COVID-19. The chain joins TRBV5-1 to TRBJ2-3; 10 bases match TRBD2. Sequenced input: peripheral blood. The sequence was obtained from a woman aged 50 to 65 with acute or convalescent COVID-19. The CDR3, as DNA: TGCGCCAGCACCACGAGCGGGAGGGCCCCAGATACGCAGTATTTT. The encoded protein is CASTTSGRAPDTQYF. Full variable domain (outside the CDR3, taken from reference TRBV5-1 and TRBJ2-3): KAGVTQTPRYLIKTRGQQVTLSCSPISGHRSVSWYQQTPGQGLQFLFEYFSETQRNKGNFPGRFSGRQFSNSRSEMNVSTLELGDSALYLCASTTSGRAPDTQYFGPGTRLTVL.